This T cell receptor beta chain was recorded in a study of molecular identifiers for immune sequencing clone quantification. Study-wide findings and caveats: Clonotypes surpassing 20 RNA copies contained over 97% of effector molecules, versus under 1% in naive cells.

Naive CD8 sequencing libraries were generated from approximately 22,000 to 940,000 sorted cells, with 10%, 30% or 50% RNA as input. This clonotype was detected ten times or more. Its specificity is unknown. The V end was cut by 0 bases, the J end by 7 bases, with 10 bases between. Germline CDR1 is LNHNV and CDR2 is YYDKDF (reference sequence). The CDR3 totals 14 residues. As previously described, bulk TCR libraries were made using listed TCR primers. MiXCR, run by TCRdb on the PCR reads, gives a single entry per CDR3 protein. There are 70,000 to 95,000 distinct CDR3 sequences in the sample; around 20% occur only once, and about 0.85% lies in the top ten.

The chain employs TRBV15 and TRBJ1-5; D uncertain. Sequenced input: naive CD8+ T cells from blood, with Jurkat cell RNA spiked in. Subset denoted: FACS-sorted CD8+CD4-CCR7+CD45RA+ naive T cells. This clonotype originated in a human donor in good health. Some libraries in this study had Jurkat cell RNA spiked in. The CDR3 sequence: CATSRDSVGQPQHF. The CDR3 DNA is TGTGCCACCAGCAGAGATTCGGTAGGGCAGCCCCAGCATTTT.